This T cell receptor (beta chain) comes out of a study of blood T cell repertoires in COVID-19. Per germline, CDR1 MNHEY and CDR2 SVGEGT. The CDR3 contains 15 residues. V dropped 6 bases and J dropped 2; count of bases not matched to a gene: 8. Original analysis: From reference gene primer amplification, estimates of nucleated cell counts were derived. Only in-frame clones appear in the TCRdb table, and some are missing; sequencing was by immunoSEQ multiplex PCR. The D gene and trimming were derived from the DNA, and the V and J assignments and clone size from that table. The sample holds 200,000 to 300,000 clones, about 89% seen once.

This rearrangement joins TRBV6-2 or TRBV6-3 to TRBJ1-2; TRBD1 matches at 8 bases. Input material: peripheral blood. This TCR came from a woman in her forties who had recovered from COVID-19. This CDR3 is CASSHPDRENYGYTF. The CDR3 nucleotides are TGTGCCAGCAGCCATCCGGACAGGGAGAACTATGGCTACACCTTC.